The rows below give T cell receptor beta chains drawn from one sample of a study of blood T cell repertoires in COVID-19. This table comes from immunoSEQ multiplex PCR, and its TCRdb copy is limited to in-frame clones, with some not included. This sample carries about 180,000 clones, roughly 87% of them seen once, and the ten largest clones take roughly 1.2%. Sequencing was performed on PBMCs or T cells enriched from blood (not recorded which). The receptor source for this set is a human donor with acute COVID-19. The donor label of this sample is uncertain. The CDR3 runs from the conserved cysteine through the conserved F or W. Fields, in order: V gene, clone size, D gene, J gene, CDR3 DNA, CDR3 protein. A D gene is named only where the DNA matches it firmly. Rows may omit the clone size; those that give it use once, few, many or a size class.

>TRBV20-1|NA|NA|TRBJ2-1
TGCAGTGCTAGGTCCAGCGTTGAGCAGTTCTTC
CSARSSVEQFF
>TRBV2|NA|TRBD1|TRBJ1-2
TGTGCCAGCAGTGAAGGAACAGGGGTAATGGGTACAAATGGCTACACCTTC
CASSEGTGVMGTNGYTF
>TRBV11-2|NA|NA|TRBJ1-2
TGTGCCAGCAGCTTAGGGCACAGGGATCATGGCTACACCTTC
CASSLGHRDHGYTF
>TRBV3-1/TRBV3-2|NA|NA|TRBJ1-2
TGTGCCAGCAGCCAAGATAATGCAGGCAACTATGGCTACACCTTC
CASSQDNAGNYGYTF
>TRBV12-3/TRBV12-4|NA|TRBD1|TRBJ1-5
TGTGCCAGCAGCGGACAGGGAGATCAGCCCCAGCATTTT
CASSGQGDQPQHF
>TRBV4-1|NA|TRBD1|TRBJ1-2
TGCGCCAGCAGCCAGCTAACAGGGGCCTATGGCTACACCTTC
CASSQLTGAYGYTF
>TRBV7-3|once|NA|TRBJ2-3
TGTGCCAGCCGGGAAGGGCGGGGTCCTAGCACAGATACGCAGTATTTT
CASREGRGPSTDTQYF
>TRBV5-1|NA|NA|TRBJ1-4
TGCGCCAGCAGCTTGGGGGCCCCTAATGAAAAACTGTTTTTT
CASSLGAPNEKLFF
>TRBV11-2|NA|TRBD2|TRBJ2-1
TGTGCCAGCAGCCCCGGGCTAGCGGGTGACAATGAGCAGTTCTTC
CASSPGLAGDNEQFF
>TRBV11-2|NA|TRBD1|TRBJ2-7
TGTGCCAGCAGCTTGGGACAGACTGTTTCCTACGAGCAGTACTTC
CASSLGQTVSYEQYF
>TRBV4-1|NA|NA|TRBJ2-7
TGCGCCAGCAGCCAGGGCCGGGGGATCCCCTACGAGCAGTACTTC
CASSQGRGIPYEQYF
>TRBV4-3|NA|NA|TRBJ2-2
TGCGCCAGCAGCCCCCGGACACCCGCGGCGGACGGGGAGCTGTTTTTT
CASSPRTPAADGELFF
>TRBV28|NA|NA|TRBJ2-7
TGTGCCAGCAGTTTGGGCAGGGTAAACGAGCAGTACTTC
CASSLGRVNEQYF
>TRBV19|NA|NA|TRBJ1-5
TGTGCCAGTAGTCTGGGTGCAGGCAGAGATAGCAATCAGCCCCAGCATTTT
CASSLGAGRDSNQPQHF
>TRBV18|NA|TRBD1|TRBJ2-7
TGTGCCAGCTCATCGGGACAGGGGGCCTACGAGCAGTACTTC
CASSSGQGAYEQYF
>TRBV12-3/TRBV12-4|NA|NA|TRBJ2-5
TGTGCCAGCACCGGCGGCTCGGGGATACAGTACTTC
CASTGGSGIQYF
>TRBV7-8|once|NA|TRBJ2-1
TGTGCCAGCAGCCGAACAGCCATCCCAAACAATGAGCAGTTCTTC
CASSRTAIPNNEQFF
>TRBV2|NA|TRBD2|TRBJ2-1
TGTGCCAGCAGTGAGCCTAGCGGGGGGGGTGGTGAGCAGTTCTTC
CASSEPSGGGGEQFF
>TRBV29-1|NA|NA|TRBJ1-2
TGCAGCGCCTCGCAGGGGAGCTATGGCTACACCTTC
CSASQGSYGYTF
>TRBV6-5|NA|TRBD1|TRBJ2-3
TGTGCCAGCAGCGACAGGGGGGCCAGCACAGATACGCAGTATTTT
CASSDRGASTDTQYF
>TRBV6-5|NA|NA|TRBJ1-3
TGTGCCAGCACCACAGGGACTACTGGAAACACCATATATTTT
CASTTGTTGNTIYF
>TRBV5-4|once|NA|TRBJ1-2
TGTGCCAGCAGCTTGGTCCGGGACTATGGCTACACCTTC
CASSLVRDYGYTF
>TRBV2|NA|NA|TRBJ2-7
TGTGCCAGCAGTGCGTCCTACGAGCAGTACTTC
CASSASYEQYF
>TRBV29-1|NA|TRBD1|TRBJ2-7
TGCAGCGTTGCAAGGGGGGGACAGGGAGCTTCCGAGCAGTACTTC
CSVARGGQGASEQYF
>TRBV10-3|NA|NA|TRBJ2-7
TGTGCCATCAGGGGTCGGGAGAGTTCCGAGCAGTACTTC
CAIRGRESSEQYF
>TRBV5-1|NA|NA|TRBJ2-1
TGCGCCAGCAGCTTGGGCGGGGCGGAATACAATGAGCAGTTCTTC
CASSLGGAEYNEQFF
>TRBV7-9|NA|NA|TRBJ1-5
TGTGCCAGCAGCCTGGAGGGTGGTCAGCCCCAGCATTTT
CASSLEGGQPQHF
>TRBV4-3|NA|NA|TRBJ1-6
TGCGCCAGCAGCCAAGATGGGAACCCCAGGGGCTCACCCCTCCACTTT
CASSQDGNPRGSPLHF
>TRBV30|NA|TRBD1|TRBJ1-2
TGTGCCTGGAGTGTATGGACAGGGGATGGCTACACCTTC
CAWSVWTGDGYTF
>TRBV24-1|NA|TRBD2|TRBJ2-1
TGTGCCACCAGTCGGAGTACTGGGGGGGGTGAGCAGTTCTTC
CATSRSTGGGEQFF
>TRBV6-5|NA|TRBD2|TRBJ2-7
TGTGCCAGCAGGGGTCGGGGGGGCAGCCGCTACGAGCAGTACTTC
CASRGRGGSRYEQYF
>TRBV5-1|NA|TRBD1|TRBJ2-5
TGCGCCAGCAGCCCGGGACAGGGGAGACCTCAAGAGACCCAGTACTTC
CASSPGQGRPQETQYF
>TRBV6-6|NA|NA|TRBJ2-1
TGTGCCAGCAGTTACTCTAACAACCACAATGAGCAGTTCTTC
CASSYSNNHNEQFF
>TRBV11-2|NA|NA|TRBJ2-1
TGTGCCAGCAGCTTAGACGGGGGCTCCTACAATGAGCAGTTCTTC
CASSLDGGSYNEQFF
>TRBV9|NA|TRBD1|TRBJ1-4
TGTGCCAGCAGCGTCCGGGACAGAGATGAAAAACTGTTTTTT
CASSVRDRDEKLFF
>TRBV7-8|few|NA|TRBJ2-7
TGTGCCAGCAGCTTAGATTACAGGGCGGTGAACGAGCAGTACTTC
CASSLDYRAVNEQYF
>TRBV7-2|NA|NA|TRBJ1-5
TGTGCCAGCAGCCCACAGGTCCGACAGCCCCAGCATTTT
CASSPQVRQPQHF